A selection of T cell receptor beta chains follows, all from one sample in a study of blood T cell repertoires in COVID-19. Sequenced by immunoSEQ multiplex PCR; TCRdb stores in-frame clones only, minus some. The sample carries about 400,000 clones, 85% to 90% recorded once. The sequenced sample consisted of peripheral blood. The receptor set was obtained from a human donor in a cohort sampled during active COVID-19. Both conserved end residues are part of each CDR3. D genes are given only for firm matches. Some rows mark clone size as missing; the rest say once, few, many or name a class of expanded clone.

abundance: NA; j_gene: TRBJ1-3; v_gene: TRBV20-1; d_gene: NA; CDR3nt: TGCAGTGCTCGGACAGAGAACACCATATATTTT; CDR3aa: CSARTENTIYF
abundance: NA; j_gene: TRBJ1-6; v_gene: TRBV7-9; d_gene: TRBD1; CDR3nt: TGTGCCAGCAGTCTAGGGGGCCCACCCCTCCACTTT; CDR3aa: CASSLGGPPLHF
abundance: NA; j_gene: TRBJ2-1; v_gene: TRBV11-3; d_gene: NA; CDR3nt: TGTGCCAGCAGCTTAGACCGCAGGGATGAGCAGTTCTTC; CDR3aa: CASSLDRRDEQFF
abundance: NA; j_gene: TRBJ1-2; v_gene: TRBV7-9; d_gene: NA; CDR3nt: TGTGCCAGCAGCTTAGGCGTGGGGGCAGGGTACACCTTC; CDR3aa: CASSLGVGAGYTF
abundance: NA; j_gene: TRBJ1-5; v_gene: TRBV10-1; d_gene: NA; CDR3nt: TGCGCCAGCAGTGTGCGAGATGGTCAGCCCCAGCATTTT; CDR3aa: CASSVRDGQPQHF
abundance: NA; j_gene: TRBJ2-7; v_gene: TRBV2; d_gene: TRBD1; CDR3nt: TGTGCCAGCAGCGAGAGGGACAGGGCCAACGAGCAGTACTTC; CDR3aa: CASSERDRANEQYF
abundance: NA; j_gene: TRBJ1-6; v_gene: TRBV7-9; d_gene: NA; CDR3nt: TGTGCCAGCAGCTTGGGCAGCCATTCACCCCTCCACTTT; CDR3aa: CASSLGSHSPLHF
abundance: NA; j_gene: TRBJ2-5; v_gene: TRBV16; d_gene: TRBD2; CDR3nt: TGTGCCAGCAGCCGGTCTAGCGGGAGGGGCTCGGAGACCCAGTACTTC; CDR3aa: CASSRSSGRGSETQYF
abundance: few; j_gene: TRBJ1-4; v_gene: TRBV7-9; d_gene: NA; CDR3nt: TGTGCCAGCAGCTTACCTACAGCTAATGAAAAACTGTTTTTT; CDR3aa: CASSLPTANEKLFF
abundance: NA; j_gene: TRBJ1-1; v_gene: TRBV11-2; d_gene: NA; CDR3nt: TGTGCCAGCAGCCCGAGAGACACTGAAGCTTTCTTT; CDR3aa: CASSPRDTEAFF
abundance: NA; j_gene: TRBJ1-2; v_gene: TRBV9; d_gene: TRBD1; CDR3nt: TGTGCCAGCAGCGTCAGGGGGGCTAACTATGGCTACACCTTC; CDR3aa: CASSVRGANYGYTF
abundance: once; j_gene: TRBJ1-1; v_gene: TRBV11-2; d_gene: NA; CDR3nt: TGTGCCAGCAGCCCCCCCGGGAGGGCAACTGAAGCTTTCTTT; CDR3aa: CASSPPGRATEAFF
abundance: NA; j_gene: TRBJ1-6; v_gene: TRBV4-2; d_gene: NA; CDR3nt: TGTGCCAGCAGCCTAGAGGAGGCTAATTCACCCCTCCACTTT; CDR3aa: CASSLEEANSPLHF